This paragraph covers one TCR beta chain sequence. Its antigen remains unknown. The assay ran at deep level. TCRdb's table, derived via immunoSEQ multiplex PCR, lists solely in-frame clones and lacks some. The sample includes around 510,000 clones, around 96% of them seen just once. The data originate from a study of shared clonotypes between healthy human individuals. Broader study findings: The sampled material consisted only of blood, and tissue repertoires are likely to differ. Roughly 5% of naive CD4 clonotypes were common to a few donors.

The sample taken for sequencing was naive CD4+ T cells sorted from blood. As to subset: CD45RA+ positively selected. This sequence was found in a woman aged 25 to 39 in good health.

The CDR3 bases are TGTGCCAGCAGTGAAGCCCTACTAGCGGGAGGAACCGGGGAGCTGTTTTTT. Amino acid sequence: CASSEALLAGGTGELFF. The rearrangement joins TRBV6-1 to TRBJ2-2, with 12 positions matching TRBD2. The germline gives CDR1 MNHNS, CDR2 SASEGT. J lost 5 bases, V lost 0 bases, and 4 bases had no gene match. This CDR3 spans 17 amino acids.